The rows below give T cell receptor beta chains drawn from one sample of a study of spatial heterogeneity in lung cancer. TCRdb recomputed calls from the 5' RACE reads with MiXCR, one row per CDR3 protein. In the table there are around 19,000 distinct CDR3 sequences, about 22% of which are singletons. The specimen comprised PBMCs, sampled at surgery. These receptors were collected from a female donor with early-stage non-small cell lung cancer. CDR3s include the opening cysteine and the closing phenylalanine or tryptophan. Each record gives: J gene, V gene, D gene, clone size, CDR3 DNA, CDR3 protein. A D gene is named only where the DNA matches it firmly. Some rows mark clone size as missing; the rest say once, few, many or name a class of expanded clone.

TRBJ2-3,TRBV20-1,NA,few,TGCAGTGCTAGAGGTCTGGGGGGCACAGATACGCAGTATTTT,CSARGLGGTDTQYF
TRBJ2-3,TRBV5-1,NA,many,TGCGCCAGCAGCGTTAGGGCGGCCTCATGGGAAGATACGCAGTATTTT,CASSVRAASWEDTQYF
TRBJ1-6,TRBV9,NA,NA,TGTGCCAGCAGCGGCCTGACAGACCCAAATTCACCCCTCCACTTT,CASSGLTDPNSPLHF
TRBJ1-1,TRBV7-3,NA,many,TGTGCCAGCAGCCCCCTGGTTGGCACTGAAGCTTTCTTT,CASSPLVGTEAFF
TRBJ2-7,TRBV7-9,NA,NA,TGTGCCAGCAGCAATCGGGACCTGGGGGCCTACGAGCAGTACTTC,CASSNRDLGAYEQYF
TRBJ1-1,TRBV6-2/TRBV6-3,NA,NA,TGTGCCAGCAGTTACAGCGTCGGATCGGGCACTGAAGCTTTCTTT,CASSYSVGSGTEAFF
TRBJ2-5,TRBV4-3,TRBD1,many,TGCGCCAGCAGCCATAGGGACAGGGGGTTGGAGACCCAGTACTTC,CASSHRDRGLETQYF
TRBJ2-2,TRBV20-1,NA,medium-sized,TGCAGTGCTAGAAGGGCTGGCCCGAACACCGGGGAGCTGTTTTTT,CSARRAGPNTGELFF
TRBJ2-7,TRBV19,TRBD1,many,TGTGCCAGTAGTAAGGGACAGGGTGCCACCTACGAGCAGTACTTC,CASSKGQGATYEQYF
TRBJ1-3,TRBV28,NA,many,TGTGCCAGCAGGCATGTTACAGGGAACTCTGGAAACACCATATATTTT,CASRHVTGNSGNTIYF
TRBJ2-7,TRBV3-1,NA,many,TGTGCCAGCAGCCAAGGGTGGTCCGGGGCTTCCTACGAGCAGTACTTC,CASSQGWSGASYEQYF
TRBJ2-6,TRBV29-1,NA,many,TGCAGCGTTGCTGGGGCCAACGTCCTGACTTTC,CSVAGANVLTF
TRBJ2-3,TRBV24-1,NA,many,TGTGCCACCAGTGATTCCGTAGGAGATACGCAGTATTTT,CATSDSVGDTQYF
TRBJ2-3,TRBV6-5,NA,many,TGTGCCAGCAGTTCGGGAGTCAGAGTGCGTACAGATACGCAGTATTTT,CASSSGVRVRTDTQYF
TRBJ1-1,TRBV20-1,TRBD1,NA,TGCAGTGCTCGAGACAGGGTTATTGGTGCTTTCTTT,CSARDRVIGAFF
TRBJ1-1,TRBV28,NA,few,TGTGCCAGCAGTTTACGGAGCAAACTTGAAGCTTTCTTT,CASSLRSKLEAFF
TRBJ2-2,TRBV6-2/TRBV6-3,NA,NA,TGTGCCAGCAGTACCGGACAATCCTACACCGGGGAGCTGTTTTTT,CASSTGQSYTGELFF
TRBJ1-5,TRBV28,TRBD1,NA,TGTGCCAGCAGTTCGACAGGGGGTATCAATCAGCCCCAGCATTTT,CASSSTGGINQPQHF
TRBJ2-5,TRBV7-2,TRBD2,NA,TGTGCCAGCAGCTTAACCGGGACTAGCGGGCCTCAAGAGACCCAGTACTTC,CASSLTGTSGPQETQYF
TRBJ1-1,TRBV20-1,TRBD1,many,TGCAGTGCCTTATCAGGGGGCTTAACTGAAGCTTTCTTT,CSALSGGLTEAFF
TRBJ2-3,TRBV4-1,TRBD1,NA,TGCGCCAGCAGCCCCGGGACAGGGGGCGCAACAGATACGCAGTATTTT,CASSPGTGGATDTQYF
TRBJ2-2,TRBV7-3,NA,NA,TGTGCCAGCAGCTTTGGAGAAACCGGGGAGCTGTTTTTT,CASSFGETGELFF
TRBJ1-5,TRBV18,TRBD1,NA,TGTGCCAGCTCGCCAAGACAGGGGGGAAAGCAGCCCCAGCATTTT,CASSPRQGGKQPQHF
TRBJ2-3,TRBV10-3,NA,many,TGTGCCATCAGACAGGGAGATACGCAGTATTTT,CAIRQGDTQYF
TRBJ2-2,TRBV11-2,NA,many,TGTGCCAGCAGCCCGTTCGAGGGTACCGGGGAGCTGTTTTTT,CASSPFEGTGELFF
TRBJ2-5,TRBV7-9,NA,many,TGTGCCAGCAGCTTGACAGTGGGAGAGACCCAGTACTTC,CASSLTVGETQYF
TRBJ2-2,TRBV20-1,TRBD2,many,TGCAGTGCTAGAGATCTGGGACTAGCGGGAGGCCCCGCCGGGGAGCTGTTTTTT,CSARDLGLAGGPAGELFF
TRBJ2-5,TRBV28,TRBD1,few,TGTGCCAGCAGTTTATCGGTGACAGGGGAAGAGACCCAGTACTTC,CASSLSVTGEETQYF
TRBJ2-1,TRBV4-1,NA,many,TGCGCCAGCAGCCAAGACTTTCCGGCTAGCGCGTACAATGAGCAGTTCTTC,CASSQDFPASAYNEQFF
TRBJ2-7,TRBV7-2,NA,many,TGTGCCAGCAGCCCGTACGGGACTCCTAGAGACGCCTACGAGCAGTACTTC,CASSPYGTPRDAYEQYF
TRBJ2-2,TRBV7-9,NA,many,TGTGCCAGCTCCGGGAAACCCGCGAACACCGGGGAGCTGTTTTTT,CASSGKPANTGELFF
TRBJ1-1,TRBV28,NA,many,TGTGCCTCGCACCCTACAGAGTTGAACACTGAAGCTTTCTTT,CASHPTELNTEAFF
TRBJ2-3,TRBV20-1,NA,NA,TGCAGTGCTAGTGCCGGGGAAGTGTTGACAGATACGCAGTATTTT,CSASAGEVLTDTQYF
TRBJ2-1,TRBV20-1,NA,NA,TGCAGTGCTAGAGATCGAGGCAGGAACATACAACTTGAGCAGTTCTTC,CSARDRGRNIQLEQFF
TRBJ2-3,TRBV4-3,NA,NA,TGCGCCAGCAGCCAAGCCCGCACGGCCACAGATACGCAGTATTTT,CASSQARTATDTQYF
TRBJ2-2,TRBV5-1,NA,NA,TGCGCCAGCAGCTTGATGCGGCTCGCGAACACCGGGGAGCTGTTTTTT,CASSLMRLANTGELFF
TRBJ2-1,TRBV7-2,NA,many,TGTGCCAGCAGCTCAGCGACAGGACGGGAGCAGTTCTTC,CASSSATGREQFF
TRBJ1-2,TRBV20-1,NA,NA,TGCAGTGCTAGAGATCACCGGCAGGTTATGGGCTACACCTTC,CSARDHRQVMGYTF
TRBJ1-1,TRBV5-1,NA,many,TGCGCCAGCAGCTTACAGGGAGTGAACACTGAAGCTTTCTTT,CASSLQGVNTEAFF
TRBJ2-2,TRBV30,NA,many,TGTGCCTGGAGTGTACTTCTAGTCACCGGGGAGCTGTTTTTT,CAWSVLLVTGELFF
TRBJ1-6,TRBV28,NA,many,TGTGCCAGCAGCGAAGGACACTTAAACGATTCACCCCTCCACTTT,CASSEGHLNDSPLHF
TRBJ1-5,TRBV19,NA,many,TGTGCCAGTGGGAATGAAAGGGTCGATTATAGCAATCAGCCCCAGCATTTT,CASGNERVDYSNQPQHF
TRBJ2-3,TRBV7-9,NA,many,TGTGCCAGCAGCTTAGGTTCTAGCGTAACAGATACGCAGTATTTT,CASSLGSSVTDTQYF
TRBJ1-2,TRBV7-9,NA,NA,TGTGCCAGCAGCCGTAGGAGTCCTAATGGCTACACCTTC,CASSRRSPNGYTF
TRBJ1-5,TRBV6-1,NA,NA,TGTGCCAGCCGACAGAACTATCAGCCCCAGCATTTT,CASRQNYQPQHF
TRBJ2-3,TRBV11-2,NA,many,TGTGCCAGCAGCTTACAGGTCCGGCTACGCCTCACAGATACGCAGTATTTT,CASSLQVRLRLTDTQYF
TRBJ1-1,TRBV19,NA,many,TGTGCCAGTAGTAGATCCTCGGACAGAGCCAGCGGAGCTTTCTTT,CASSRSSDRASGAFF
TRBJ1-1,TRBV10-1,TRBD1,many,TGCGCCAGCAGTGGAACGACAGGGGGAACTGAAGCTTTCTTT,CASSGTTGGTEAFF
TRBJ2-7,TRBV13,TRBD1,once,TGTGCCAGCAGCTTAGGGGACAGGGGTTTCGAGCAGTACTTC,CASSLGDRGFEQYF
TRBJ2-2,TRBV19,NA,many,TGTGCCAGTAGTTGGGGCACCGGGGAGCTGTTTTTT,CASSWGTGELFF
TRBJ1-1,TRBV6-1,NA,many,TGTGCCGGAGGGGGTAACACTGAAGCTTTCTTT,CAGGGNTEAFF
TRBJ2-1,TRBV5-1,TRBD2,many,TGCGCCAGCAGCTTGGGGACTAGCGCCACCTACAATGAGCAGTTCTTC,CASSLGTSATYNEQFF
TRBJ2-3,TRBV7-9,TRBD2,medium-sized,TGTGCCAGCAGCTCGCGGGAGGCGAATACAGATACGCAGTATTTT,CASSSREANTDTQYF
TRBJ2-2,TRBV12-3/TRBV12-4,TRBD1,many,TGTGCCAGCCGTGGAGGGACAGGCGGTACCGGGGAGCTGTTTTTT,CASRGGTGGTGELFF
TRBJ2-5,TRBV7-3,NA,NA,TGTGCCAGCAGCTACGGGACCGATAGACAAGAGACCCAGTACTTC,CASSYGTDRQETQYF
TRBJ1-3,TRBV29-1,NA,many,TGCAGCGTTGGACGAGTCCCCGGCAGCTCTGGAAACACCATATATTTT,CSVGRVPGSSGNTIYF
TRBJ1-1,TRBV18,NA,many,TGTGCCAGCTCACCCGGACAGTACATGAACACTGAAGCTTTCTTT,CASSPGQYMNTEAFF